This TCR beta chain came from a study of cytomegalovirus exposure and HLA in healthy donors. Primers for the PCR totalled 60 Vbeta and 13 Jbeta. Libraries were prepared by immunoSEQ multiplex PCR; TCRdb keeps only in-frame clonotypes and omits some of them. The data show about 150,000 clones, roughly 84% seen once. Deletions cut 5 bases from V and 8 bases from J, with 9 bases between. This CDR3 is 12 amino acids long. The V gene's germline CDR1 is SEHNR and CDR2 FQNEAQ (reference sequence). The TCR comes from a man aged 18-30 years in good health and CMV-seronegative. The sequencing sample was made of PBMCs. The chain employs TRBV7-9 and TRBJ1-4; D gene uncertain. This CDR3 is CASSLSREKLFF. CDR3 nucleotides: TGTGCCAGCAGCCTCAGTCGAGAAAAACTGTTTTTT.